This T cell receptor beta chain was observed in a study of T cell clonality in common variable immunodeficiency. General observations from the study: Common variable immunodeficiency TCR beta sequences reportedly had fewer deletions and N-nucleotide insertions. TCRbeta clonality was increased in CVID versus healthy controls.

CDR3 length: 15 amino acids. V lost 7 bases, J lost 1 base, and 16 bases lay in between. In germline, CDR1 is MNHEY, CDR2 SVGEGT. There are a few counts of this clone. The antigen is unknown. The missing CDR3 end, 3 residues past where the read stops, is filled in from the germline J gene. Profiled with immunoSEQ multiplex PCR; TCRdb holds only in-frame clones, not every one. The table lists roughly 30,000 clones, with no singletons. The receptor's source is a human donor with common variable immunodeficiency. The V call is TRBV6-2 or TRBV6-3, the J call TRBJ1-2, with D perhaps matching TRBD1 (5 bases). Sequencing used peripheral blood mononuclear cells. Partial CDR3 DNA: TGTGCCAGCAAGCTAACAGGCTCCGGTAACTATGGC. It yields the protein CASKLTGSGNYG. The whole CDR3 protein is CASKLTGSGNYGYTF.